In its sample, the clone carrying this TCR beta chain was seen once. This specimen belongs to a study of blood T cell repertoires in COVID-19. Study overall: Nucleic acid was either cDNA or gDNA, and it came from T cells, B-cell-depleted T cells, or PBMCs.

Some clones are missing from TCRdb's copy, which holds only in-frame ones; the method was immunoSEQ multiplex PCR. This sample has 140,000 or so clones; roughly four fifths occur once, and the top ten carry about 3.7%. J lost 4 bases, V lost 6 bases, and 9 bases had no gene match. Germline V gives CDR1 MNHEY, CDR2 SVGAGI. The CDR3 contains 15 residues. The specimen sequenced was PBMCs or T cells enriched from blood (not recorded which). The rearrangement links TRBV6-5 to TRBJ1-3; TRBD1 agrees at 7 bases. The TCR comes from a woman aged 45 to 65 with acute COVID-19. The CDR3 loop is CASRPPQGLGNTIYF. CDR3 bases: TGTGCCAGCAGGCCCCCACAGGGGCTCGGAAACACCATATATTTT.